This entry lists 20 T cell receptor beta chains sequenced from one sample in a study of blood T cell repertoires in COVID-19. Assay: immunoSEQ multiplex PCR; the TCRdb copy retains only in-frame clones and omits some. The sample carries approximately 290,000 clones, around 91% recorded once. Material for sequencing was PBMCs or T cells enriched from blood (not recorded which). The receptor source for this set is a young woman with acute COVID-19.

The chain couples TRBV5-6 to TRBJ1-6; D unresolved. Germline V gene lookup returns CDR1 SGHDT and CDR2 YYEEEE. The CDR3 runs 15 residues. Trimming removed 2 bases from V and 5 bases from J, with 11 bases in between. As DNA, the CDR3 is TGTGCCAGCAGCTTACTGGGGAGGCATAATTCACCCCTCCACTTT. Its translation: CASSLLGRHNSPLHF.

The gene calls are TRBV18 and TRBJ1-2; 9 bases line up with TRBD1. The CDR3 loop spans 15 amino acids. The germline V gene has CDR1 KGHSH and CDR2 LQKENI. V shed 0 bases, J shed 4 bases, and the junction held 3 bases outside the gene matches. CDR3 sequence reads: CASSPPTTGGYGYTF. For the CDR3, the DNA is TGTGCCAGCTCACCACCGACGACAGGGGGCTATGGCTACACCTTC.

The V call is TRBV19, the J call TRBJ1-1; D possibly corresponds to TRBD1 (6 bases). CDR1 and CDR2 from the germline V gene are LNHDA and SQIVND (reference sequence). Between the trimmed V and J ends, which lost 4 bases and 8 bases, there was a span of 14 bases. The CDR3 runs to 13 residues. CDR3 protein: CASSKSGALEAFF. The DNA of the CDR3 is TGTGCCAGTAGTAAATCAGGGGCATTGGAAGCTTTCTTT.

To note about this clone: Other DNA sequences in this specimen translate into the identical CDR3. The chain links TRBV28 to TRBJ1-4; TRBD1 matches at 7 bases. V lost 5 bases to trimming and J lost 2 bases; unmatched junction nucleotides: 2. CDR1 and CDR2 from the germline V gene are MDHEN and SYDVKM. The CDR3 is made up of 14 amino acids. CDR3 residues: CASSPGGTNEKLFF. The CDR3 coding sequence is TGTGCCAGCAGTCCAGGGGGGACTAATGAAAAACTGTTTTTT.

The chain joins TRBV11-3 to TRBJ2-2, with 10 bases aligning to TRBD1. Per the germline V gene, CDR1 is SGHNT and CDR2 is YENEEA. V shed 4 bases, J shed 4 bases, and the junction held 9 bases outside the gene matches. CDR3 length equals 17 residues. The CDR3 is CASSSRDRGDSTGELFF. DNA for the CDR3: TGTGCCAGCAGCTCTCGGGACAGGGGTGATAGCACCGGGGAGCTGTTTTTT.

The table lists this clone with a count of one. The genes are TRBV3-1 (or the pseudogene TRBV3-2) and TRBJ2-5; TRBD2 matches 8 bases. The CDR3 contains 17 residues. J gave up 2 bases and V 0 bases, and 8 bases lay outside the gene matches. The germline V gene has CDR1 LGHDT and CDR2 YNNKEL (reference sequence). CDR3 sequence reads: CASSQDSTGGSQETQYF. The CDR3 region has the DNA TGTGCCAGCAGCCAAGATTCAACGGGAGGGTCTCAAGAGACCCAGTACTTC.

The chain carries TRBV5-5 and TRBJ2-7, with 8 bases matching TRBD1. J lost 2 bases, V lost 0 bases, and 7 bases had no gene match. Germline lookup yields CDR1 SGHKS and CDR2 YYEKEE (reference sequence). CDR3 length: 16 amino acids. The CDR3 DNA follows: TGTGCCAGCAGCTTGGGGACAGGGAGGAAAACCTACGAGCAGTACTTC. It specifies CASSLGTGRKTYEQYF. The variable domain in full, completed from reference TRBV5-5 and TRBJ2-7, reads DAGVTQSPTHLIKTRGQQVTLRCSPISGHKSVSWYQQVLGQGPQFIFQYYEKEERGRGNFPDRFSARQFPNYSSELNVNALLLGDSALYLCASSLGTGRKTYEQYFGPGTRLTVT.

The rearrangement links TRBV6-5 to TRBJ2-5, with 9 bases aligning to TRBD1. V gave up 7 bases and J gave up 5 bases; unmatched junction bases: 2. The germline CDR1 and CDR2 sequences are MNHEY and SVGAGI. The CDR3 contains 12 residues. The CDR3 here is CASTDRGETQYF. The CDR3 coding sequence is TGTGCCAGCACAGACAGGGGGGAGACCCAGTACTTC.

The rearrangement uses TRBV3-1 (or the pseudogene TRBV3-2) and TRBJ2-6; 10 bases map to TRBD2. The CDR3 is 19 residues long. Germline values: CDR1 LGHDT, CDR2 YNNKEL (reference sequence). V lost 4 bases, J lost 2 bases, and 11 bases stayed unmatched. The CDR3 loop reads CASSRSDRAGGTGANVLTF. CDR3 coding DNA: TGTGCCAGCAGCCGATCGGACAGAGCGGGAGGGACTGGGGCCAACGTCCTGACTTTC.

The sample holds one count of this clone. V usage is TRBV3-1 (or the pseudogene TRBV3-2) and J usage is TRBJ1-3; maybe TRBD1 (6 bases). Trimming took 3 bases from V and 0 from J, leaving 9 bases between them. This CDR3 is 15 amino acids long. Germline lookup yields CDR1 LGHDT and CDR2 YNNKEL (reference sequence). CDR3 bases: TGTGCCAGCAGCCACCCGACAGGCTCTGGAAACACCATATATTTT. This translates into CASSHPTGSGNTIYF.

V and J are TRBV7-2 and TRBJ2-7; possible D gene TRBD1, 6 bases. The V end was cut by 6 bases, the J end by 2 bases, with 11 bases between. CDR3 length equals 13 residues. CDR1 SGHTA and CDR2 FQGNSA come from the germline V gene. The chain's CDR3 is CASRATGTYEQYF. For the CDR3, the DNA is TGTGCCAGCAGGGCGACAGGTACCTACGAGCAGTACTTC.

The chain's CDR3 is CASSQTSGVRYNEQFF. The CDR3, as DNA: TGTGCCAGCAGCCAAACTAGCGGGGTAAGGTACAATGAGCAGTTCTTC. The chain is built from TRBV7-9 and TRBJ2-1; TRBD2 matches at 10 bases. The ends lost 5 bases at V and 4 bases at J; junction bases unmatched: 8. The CDR3 runs 16 residues. CDR1 SEHNR and CDR2 FQNEAQ come from the germline V gene (reference sequence). Drawing the rest from reference TRBV7-9 and TRBJ2-1, the complete variable domain is DTGVSQNPRHKITKRGQNVTFRCDPISEHNRLYWYRQTLGQGPEFLTYFQNEAQLEKSRLLSDRFSAERPKGSFSTLEIQRTEQGDSAMYLCASSQTSGVRYNEQFFGPGTRLTVL.

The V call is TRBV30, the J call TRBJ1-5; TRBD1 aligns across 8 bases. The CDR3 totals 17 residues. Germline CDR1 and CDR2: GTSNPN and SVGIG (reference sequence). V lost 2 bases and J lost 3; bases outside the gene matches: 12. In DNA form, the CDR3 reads TGTGCCTGGAGTCCATCTTCCGGACAGGGAATCAATCAGCCCCAGCATTTT. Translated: CAWSPSSGQGINQPQHF. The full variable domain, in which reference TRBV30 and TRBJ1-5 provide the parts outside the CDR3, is SQTIHQWPATLVQPVGSPLSLECTVEGTSNPNLYWYRQAAGRGLQLLFYSVGIGQISSEVPQNLSASRPQDRQFILSSKKLLLSDSGFYLCAWSPSSGQGINQPQHFGDGTRLSIL.

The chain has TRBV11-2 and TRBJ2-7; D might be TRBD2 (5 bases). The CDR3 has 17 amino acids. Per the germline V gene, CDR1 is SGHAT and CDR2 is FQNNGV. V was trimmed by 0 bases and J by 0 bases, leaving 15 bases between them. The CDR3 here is CASSLDPFRLTSYEQYF. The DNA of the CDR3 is TGTGCCAGCAGCTTAGATCCGTTCCGACTAACCTCCTACGAGCAGTACTTC.

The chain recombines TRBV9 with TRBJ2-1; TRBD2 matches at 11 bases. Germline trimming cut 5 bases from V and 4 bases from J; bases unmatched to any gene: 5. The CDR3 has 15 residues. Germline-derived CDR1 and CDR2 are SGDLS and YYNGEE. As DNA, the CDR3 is TGTGCCAGCAGGAGGGGACTAGCGGATTACAATGAGCAGTTCTTC. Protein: CASRRGLADYNEQFF.

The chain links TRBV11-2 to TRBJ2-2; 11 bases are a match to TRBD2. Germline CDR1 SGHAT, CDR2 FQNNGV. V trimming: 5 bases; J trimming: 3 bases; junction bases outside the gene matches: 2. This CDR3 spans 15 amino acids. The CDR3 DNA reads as TGTGCCAGCAGCCTAGCGGGAGGCGACACCGGGGAGCTGTTTTTT. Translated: CASSLAGGDTGELFF. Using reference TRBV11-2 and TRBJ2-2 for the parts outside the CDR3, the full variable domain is EAGVAQSPRYKIIEKRQSVAFWCNPISGHATLYWYQQILGQGPKLLIQFQNNGVVDDSQLPKDRFSAERLKGVDSTLKIQPAKLEDSAVYLCASSLAGGDTGELFFGEGSRLTVL.

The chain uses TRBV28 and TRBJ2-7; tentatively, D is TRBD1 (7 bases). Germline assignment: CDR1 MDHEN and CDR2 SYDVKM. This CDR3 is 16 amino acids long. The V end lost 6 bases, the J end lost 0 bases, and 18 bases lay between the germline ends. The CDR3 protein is CASRGRGTETSYEQYF. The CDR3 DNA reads TGTGCCAGCAGGGGGCGCGGGACAGAAACCTCCTACGAGCAGTACTTC.

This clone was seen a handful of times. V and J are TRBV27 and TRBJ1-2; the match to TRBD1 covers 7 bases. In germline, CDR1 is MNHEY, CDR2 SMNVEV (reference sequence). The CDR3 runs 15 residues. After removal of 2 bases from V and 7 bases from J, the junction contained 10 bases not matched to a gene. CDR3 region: CASSLRQGEGPGYTF. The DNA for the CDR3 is TGTGCCAGCAGTTTAAGGCAGGGGGAAGGTCCTGGCTACACCTTC.

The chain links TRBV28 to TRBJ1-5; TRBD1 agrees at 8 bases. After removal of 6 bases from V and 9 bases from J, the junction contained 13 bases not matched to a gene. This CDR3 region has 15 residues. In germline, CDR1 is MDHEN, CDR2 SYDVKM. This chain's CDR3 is CASSFSGGSNAPQHF. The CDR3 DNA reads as TGTGCCAGCAGCTTTTCAGGGGGCTCCAACGCGCCCCAGCATTTT.

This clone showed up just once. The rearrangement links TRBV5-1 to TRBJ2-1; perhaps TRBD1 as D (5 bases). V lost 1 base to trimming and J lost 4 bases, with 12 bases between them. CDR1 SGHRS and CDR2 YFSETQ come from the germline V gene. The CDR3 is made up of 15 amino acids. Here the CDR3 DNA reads TGCGCCAGCAGCTTGAGGGGTAGCATATACAATGAGCAGTTCTTC. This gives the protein CASSLRGSIYNEQFF.